The 13 T cell receptor beta chains reported below all come from one sample, sequenced in a study of blood T cell repertoires in COVID-19. TCRdb keeps only in-frame clones here, not all; method: immunoSEQ multiplex PCR. The sample shows some 490,000 clones, more than 85% of them seen only once. Sequencing used PBMCs or T cells enriched from blood (not recorded which). All receptors come from a woman aged 55 to 70 who had recovered from COVID-19.

The J gene is TRBJ1-5, the V gene TRBV4-1, with a possible D match to TRBD1 (6 bases). Germline values: CDR1 MGHRA, CDR2 YSYEKL. Deletions cut 0 bases from V and 3 bases from J, with 12 bases between. The CDR3 spans 16 residues. DNA for the CDR3: TGCGCCAGCAGCCAAGACGGCAGGGGATCCAATCAGCCCCAGCATTTT. Its protein is CASSQDGRGSNQPQHF.

The J gene is TRBJ1-1, the V gene TRBV6-5; D uncertain. Germline V CDR1 and CDR2: MNHEY, SVGAGI. With 1 base removed from V and 0 bases from J, the gap between germline ends came to 12 bases. The CDR3 is 16 residues long. The CDR3 sequence is CASSYFVGLMNTEAFF. In DNA, the CDR3 is TGTGCCAGCAGTTACTTCGTTGGTCTAATGAACACTGAAGCTTTCTTT.

Remarks on this clone: The sample holds other DNA sequences that translate to the same CDR3. V and J are TRBV5-1 and TRBJ1-1, with 7 positions matching TRBD1. Germline V lookup: CDR1 SGHRS, CDR2 YFSETQ. The CDR3 runs 13 residues. V was clipped by 1 base and J by 5 bases; unmatched bases: 2. For the CDR3, the DNA is TGCGCCAGCAGCTTGACAGGGGTTACTGAAGCTTTCTTT. Translating gives CASSLTGVTEAFF. Full variable domain (missing parts from reference TRBV5-1 and TRBJ1-1): KAGVTQTPRYLIKTRGQQVTLSCSPISGHRSVSWYQQTPGQGLQFLFEYFSETQRNKGNFPGRFSGRQFSNSRSEMNVSTLELGDSALYLCASSLTGVTEAFFGQGTRLTVV.

The V call is TRBV24-1, the J call TRBJ2-3, with 7 bases aligning to TRBD2. CDR1 KGHDR and CDR2 SFDVKD come from the germline V gene. Trimming cost V 8 bases and J 5 bases; bases outside gene matches: 12. The CDR3 consists of 15 residues. For the CDR3, the DNA is TGTGCCACCAAGAGGAGCGGGGCTTTGGGAGATACGCAGTATTTT. Translation: CATKRSGALGDTQYF.

A note on this clone: Other DNA sequences in this sample translate to the same CDR3. The genes are TRBV5-1 and TRBJ2-2; the match to TRBD1 covers 7 bases. Germline assignment: CDR1 SGHRS and CDR2 YFSETQ. The trim removed 0 bases at V and 5 bases at J, leaving 4 bases unmatched. CDR3 size: 15 residues. The CDR3 region is CASSLGQGNTGELFF. CDR3 bases: TGCGCCAGCAGCTTGGGACAGGGAAATACCGGGGAGCTGTTTTTT.

The chain recombines TRBV19 with TRBJ1-1; D not resolved. V was cut by 5 bases and J by 1 base, with 8 bases left in between. Germline V gene data show CDR1 as LNHDA and CDR2 as SQIVND (reference sequence). The CDR3 extends over 13 amino acids. The CDR3 loop is CASSANWNTEAFF. The CDR3 nucleotides read TGTGCCAGTAGTGCGAACTGGAACACTGAAGCTTTCTTT.

The rearrangement links TRBV4-1 to TRBJ2-1; D is perhaps TRBD1 (6 bases). CDR3 length: 16 residues. Germline values: CDR1 MGHRA, CDR2 YSYEKL. V shed 1 base and J shed 0 bases, with 10 bases lying between them. The CDR3 loop is CASSQVGDTSYNEQFF. The CDR3 coding sequence is TGCGCCAGCAGCCAAGTAGGGGACACCTCCTACAATGAGCAGTTCTTC.

V gene TRBV5-1 combines with J gene TRBJ1-3, with 7 bases identical to TRBD1. With V trimmed by 5 bases and J by 4 bases, 6 bases remained unmatched. The CDR3 sequence is 14 residues long. The germline gives CDR1 SGHRS, CDR2 YFSETQ. CDR3 protein: CASRYTGEGNTIYF. CDR3 sequence (DNA): TGCGCCAGCAGGTATACAGGGGAAGGAAACACCATATATTTT. Together with reference TRBV5-1 and TRBJ1-3, the CDR3 gives the full variable domain: KAGVTQTPRYLIKTRGQQVTLSCSPISGHRSVSWYQQTPGQGLQFLFEYFSETQRNKGNFPGRFSGRQFSNSRSEMNVSTLELGDSALYLCASRYTGEGNTIYFGEGSWLTVV.

The chain carries TRBV15 and TRBJ1-4; perhaps TRBD1 as D (5 bases). CDR3 length: 13 amino acids. V lost 1 base to trimming and J lost 7 bases, with 7 bases between them. Germline CDR1 and CDR2: LNHNV and YYDKDF (reference sequence). DNA of the CDR3: TGTGCCACCAGCAGAGGGGGCTTTGAAAAACTGTTTTTT. It yields the protein CATSRGGFEKLFF.

The J gene is TRBJ2-7, the V gene TRBV7-8; TRBD2 matches 7 bases. CDR1 is SGHVS and CDR2 is FQNEAQ in the germline V gene. Unmatched junction bases numbered 4, after V lost 0 bases and J lost 2 bases. This CDR3 region has 15 residues. As DNA, the CDR3 is TGTGCCAGCAGCTTAGCGTTAGCGGGCCCCTACGAGCAGTACGTC. It is translated as CASSLALAGPYEQYV.

This chain links TRBV5-6 with TRBJ1-5; D perhaps matches TRBD1 (6 bases). CDR1 SGHDT and CDR2 YYEEEE come from the germline V gene. The length of the CDR3 is 15 residues. The ends were cut back, 4 bases at V and 1 base at J, with 12 bases in the middle. CDR3 DNA: TGTGCCAGCAGCATTGCAGGGGTGAGCAATCAGCCCCAGCATTTT. Translation: CASSIAGVSNQPQHF.

This chain links TRBV6-5 with TRBJ1-2; D perhaps matches TRBD1 (6 bases). This CDR3 contains 14 residues. Germline V lookup: CDR1 MNHEY, CDR2 SVGAGI. Trimming removed 6 bases at V and 2 bases at J, with 13 bases between. CDR3 DNA sequence: TGTGCCAGCAGCTCCTACGACAGGAACTATGGCTACACCTTC. Its protein is CASSSYDRNYGYTF.

In DNA, the CDR3 is TGCGCCAGCAGCGCCCTAGCGGGGGCCCCCTACAATGAGCAGTTCTTC. Translation gives CASSALAGAPYNEQFF. J is TRBJ2-1 and V is TRBV5-1; 10 positions agree with TRBD2. This CDR3 spans 16 amino acids. V shed 4 bases, J shed 2 bases, and the junction held 6 bases outside the gene matches. Germline CDR1 is SGHRS and CDR2 is YFSETQ.